Reported below is one T cell receptor (beta chain). TCRdb's copy holds only in-frame clones and misses some; the assay was immunoSEQ multiplex PCR. The profile shows about 240,000 clones, around 85% of them singletons. J lost 6 bases, V lost 4 bases, and 10 bases had no gene match. CDR1 and CDR2 from the germline V gene are ENHRY and SYGVKD. The CDR3 sequence is 16 residues long. This sample stems from a study of cytomegalovirus exposure and HLA in healthy donors. Study at large: In a later analysis, the roughly 120 validation repertoires were reported to have used the same platform as the 600 to 800 first-cohort repertoires.

The rearrangement joins TRBV10-3 to TRBJ2-1; 9 bases fit TRBD1. The origin of this receptor is a woman under 40 in good health and CMV-seropositive. Input material: PBMCs. CDR3 DNA: TGTGCCATCAGTGGACGGGGGACAGGGATAGGCAATGAGCAGTTCTTC. Translation gives CAISGRGTGIGNEQFF.